The entry that follows covers one TCR beta chain sequence. The target antigen is unknown. The data are from a study of cytomegalovirus exposure and HLA in healthy donors. Study details: Genotyping of more than 300 donors showed that over 80% belonged to the Caucasian-associated ancestry cluster. Study conclusions and caveats: As a later analysis revealed, the rate of TCR association differed by HLA locus, with DRB1 most and HLA-C fewest.

The V gene lost 2 bases and the J gene lost 1 base, with 12 bases spanning the gap. CDR3 length: 16 amino acids. CDR1 is MDHEN, CDR2 SYDVKM, per germline. In the PCR, 60 Vbeta and 13 Jbeta primers were used. Method: immunoSEQ multiplex PCR; TCRdb's copy keeps in-frame clones and lacks some. The table has approximately 80,000 clones, under 85% seen once. The chain is built from TRBV28 and TRBJ1-5; weak D call: TRBD1 (6 bases). The clonotype originates from a middle-aged woman in good health and CMV-seropositive. Input material: PBMCs. CDR3 sequence reads: CASSLPGTPSNQPQHF. CDR3 nucleotides: TGTGCCAGCAGTTTACCCGGGACACCAAGCAATCAGCCCCAGCATTTT.